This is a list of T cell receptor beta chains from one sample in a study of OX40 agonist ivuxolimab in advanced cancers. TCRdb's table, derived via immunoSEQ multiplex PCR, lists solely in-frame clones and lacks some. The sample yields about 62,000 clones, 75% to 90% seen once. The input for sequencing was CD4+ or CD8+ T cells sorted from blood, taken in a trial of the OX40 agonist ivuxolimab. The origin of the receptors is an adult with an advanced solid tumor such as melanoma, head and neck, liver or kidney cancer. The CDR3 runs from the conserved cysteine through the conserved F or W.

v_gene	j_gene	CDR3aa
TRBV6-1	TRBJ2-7	CAGALGGGSYEQYF
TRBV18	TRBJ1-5	CASSPRAGVDQPQHF
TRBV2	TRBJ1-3	CASSENRGDTIYF
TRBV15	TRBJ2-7	CATSSGPGFGQYF
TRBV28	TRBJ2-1	CASSSGTGDYNEQFF
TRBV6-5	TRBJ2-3	CASSYSPSGGAGTQYF
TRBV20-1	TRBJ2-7	CSARGPEQYF
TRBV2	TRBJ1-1	CASSSYSLSMNTEAFF
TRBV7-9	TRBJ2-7	CASRPTAGSEQYF
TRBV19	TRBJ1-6	CASKQGLRYNSPLHF
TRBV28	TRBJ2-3	CASSLLVAGDTQYF
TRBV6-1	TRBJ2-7	CASSVGIPYEQYF
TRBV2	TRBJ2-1	CASSKTSGRIDEQFF
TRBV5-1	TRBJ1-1	CASSPPGLMVEAFF
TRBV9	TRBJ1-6	CASSVDTLNSPLHF
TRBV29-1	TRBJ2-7	CSVVVSLYEQYF
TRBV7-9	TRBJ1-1	CASSLYEGTEAFF
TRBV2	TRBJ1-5	CASSEAGGGNQPQHF
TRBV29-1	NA	CSVEDSGRSYEQYF
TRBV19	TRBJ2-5	CASSISNSQETQYF
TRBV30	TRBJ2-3	CAWSQGYGDPQYF
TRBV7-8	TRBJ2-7	CASRLPGQVYEQYF
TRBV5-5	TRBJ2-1	CASSALAGGAQEQFF
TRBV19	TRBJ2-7	CASSLRDRTSYEQYF
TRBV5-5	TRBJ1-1	CASSSNTEAFF
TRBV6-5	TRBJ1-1	CASSRRQGETFF
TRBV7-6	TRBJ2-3	CASSSQGDPSTDTQYF
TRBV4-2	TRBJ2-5	CASSQESGEAQYF
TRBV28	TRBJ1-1	CASSFKGYTEAFF
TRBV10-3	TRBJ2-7	CAISEWDRSYEQYF
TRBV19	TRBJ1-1	CASSTGLSNTEAFF
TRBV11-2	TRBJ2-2	CASRPATGGGFNTGELFF
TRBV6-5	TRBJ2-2	CASFGTGNTGELFF
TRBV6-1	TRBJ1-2	CASSESGSYGYTF
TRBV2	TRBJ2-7	CASSGGQKRYEQYF